The 13 T cell receptor beta chains given below trace back to one sample, sequenced in a study of cytomegalovirus exposure and HLA in healthy donors. The PCR ran on 60 Vbeta and 13 Jbeta primers. Data came from immunoSEQ multiplex PCR; TCRdb stores just in-frame clones and leaves some out. The table shows roughly 200,000 clones, with 77% occurring only once. The sample comprised PBMCs. These receptors came from an older woman in good health and CMV-seropositive.

This sequence joins TRBV9 and TRBJ1-1, with D hard to call. The CDR3 covers 13 residues. V was trimmed by 1 base and J by 1 base, leaving 5 bases between them. Germline assignment: CDR1 SGDLS and CDR2 YYNGEE. This CDR3 is CASSVQQNTEAFF. The CDR3 nucleotides are TGTGCCAGCAGCGTACAACAGAACACTGAAGCTTTCTTT.

V gene TRBV19 combines with J gene TRBJ1-1; 7 positions agree with TRBD1. Per germline, CDR1 LNHDA and CDR2 SQIVND (reference sequence). V gave up 5 bases and J gave up 1 base; unmatched junction bases: 7. The CDR3 length is 15 residues. The CDR3 region is CASSQGDSGNTEAFF. For the CDR3, the DNA is TGTGCCAGTAGTCAAGGGGACAGTGGGAACACTGAAGCTTTCTTT.

This clone was counted between two and nine times. The CDR3 DNA is TGTGCCATCAGTGGGGGCAGGGTAGGGGGTTTGAACACTGAAGCTTTCTTT. It yields the protein CAISGGRVGGLNTEAFF. The chain combines TRBV10-3 with TRBJ1-1; TRBD1 is a possible D gene (6 bases). V was trimmed by 4 bases and J by 0 bases, leaving 18 bases between them. The CDR3 runs 17 residues. In germline, CDR1 is ENHRY, CDR2 SYGVKD.

V and J are TRBV10-1 and TRBJ2-7, with a tentative D call TRBD2 (8 bases). The CDR3 spans 19 residues. The germline V and J ends were trimmed by 6 bases and 4 bases, with 31 bases remaining between them. Germline CDR1 is WNHNN and CDR2 is SYGVQD (reference sequence). The CDR3 here is CASRHRLAGEPRGLYEQYF. CDR3 DNA sequence: TGCGCCAGCAGACATCGCCTAGCGGGCGAACCAAGGGGGCTTTACGAGCAGTACTTC.

The genes are TRBV28 and TRBJ2-5; 9 nucleotides agree with TRBD1. V shed 6 bases, J shed 8 bases, and the junction held 7 bases outside the gene matches. The germline gives CDR1 MDHEN, CDR2 SYDVKM. The CDR3 consists of 13 residues. CDR3 sequence (DNA): TGTGCCAGCAGACTCCCGGGACAGGGAACCCAGTACTTC. This gives the protein CASRLPGQGTQYF.

J is TRBJ2-1 and V is TRBV2, with D hard to call. The ends were cut back, 6 bases at V and 0 bases at J, with 12 bases in the middle. The CDR3 is made up of 15 amino acids. Germline V gene data show CDR1 as SNHLY and CDR2 as FYNNEI. This chain's CDR3 is CASRSMADSYNEQFF. In nucleotides, the CDR3 is TGTGCCAGCAGAAGTATGGCGGACTCCTACAATGAGCAGTTCTTC.

In DNA form, the CDR3 reads TGTGCCAGCACCTCCGGAGGGAGCGGGGGGGGCTACGAGCAGTACTTC. Translation: CASTSGGSGGGYEQYF. This chain uses TRBV5-4 with TRBJ2-7; TRBD2 matches 10 bases. Germline V lookup: CDR1 SGHNT, CDR2 YYREEE (reference sequence). This CDR3 has 16 amino acids. V trimming: 6 bases; J trimming: 3 bases; junction bases outside the gene matches: 12.

Written as DNA, the CDR3 is TGTGCCAGCGAACCGGGGACAGAAAATCTGGATACGCAGTATTTT. This translates into CASEPGTENLDTQYF. The J gene is TRBJ2-3, the V gene TRBV25-1; 7 bases align to TRBD1. Germline V CDR1 and CDR2: MGHDK, SYGVNS. This CDR3 spans 15 amino acids. Germline trimming cut 8 bases from V and 6 bases from J; bases unmatched to any gene: 14.

The chain is built from TRBV14 and TRBJ1-1, with unresolved D. Between the trimmed V and J ends, which lost 0 bases and 2 bases, there was a span of 10 bases. The CDR3 spans 15 residues. Germline V gives CDR1 SGHDN, CDR2 FVKESK. CDR3 sequence reads: CASSQERVRNTEAFF. CDR3 nucleotides: TGTGCCAGCAGCCAAGAGAGGGTTCGTAACACTGAAGCTTTCTTT.

The chain recombines TRBV4-2 with TRBJ2-2; 10 bases agree with TRBD1. V trimming: 3 bases; J trimming: 6 bases; junction bases outside the gene matches: 4. Per the germline V gene, CDR1 is LGHNA and CDR2 is YNFKEQ. The CDR3 runs 15 residues. CDR3 bases: TGTGCCAGCAGCCACCAGACAGGGGGCCCCGGGGAGCTGTTTTTT. It specifies CASSHQTGGPGELFF.

This chain joins TRBV15 and TRBJ2-5, with 8 bases aligning to TRBD2. The germline gives CDR1 LNHNV, CDR2 YYDKDF (reference sequence). Germline trimming cut 0 bases from V and 5 bases from J; bases unmatched to any gene: 2. This CDR3 spans 14 amino acids. CDR3 sequence (DNA): TGTGCCACCAGCAGAGATCGCGGGGGGGAGACCCAGTACTTC. This encodes CATSRDRGGETQYF.

This clone has a handful of counts. This rearrangement joins TRBV9 to TRBJ2-3, with D perhaps TRBD2 (6 bases). The CDR3 contains 17 residues. The germline CDR1 and CDR2 sequences are SGDLS and YYNGEE. V lost 0 bases and J 2 bases, leaving 16 bases between the germline ends. CDR3 sequence (DNA): TGTGCCAGCAGCGTAGGGAGGGCGTCTCTAAACACAGATACGCAGTATTTT. It codes for CASSVGRASLNTDTQYF.

This clone was recorded only once. This sequence joins TRBV2 and TRBJ2-3; maybe TRBD2 (6 bases). The CDR3 covers 15 residues. In germline, CDR1 is SNHLY, CDR2 FYNNEI. Trimming cost V 2 bases and J 2 bases, with 11 bases left between them. This CDR3 reads CASSESGEATDTQYF. The CDR3 DNA sequence: TGTGCCAGCAGTGAATCGGGAGAGGCCACAGATACGCAGTATTTT.